This note documents a single T cell receptor beta chain sequence. Trimming at V came to 4 bases and at J to 1 base, leaving 5 bases not matched to a gene. The CDR3 is 15 residues long. The V gene's germline CDR1 is LNHNV and CDR2 YYDKDF (reference sequence). The sample comes from a study of blood T cell repertoires in COVID-19. Across the whole study: T cells, B-cell-depleted T cells, or PBMCs supplied cDNA or gDNA.

Using immunoSEQ multiplex PCR, the repertoire was profiled, and TCRdb retains in-frame clones only, with some absent. Of hundreds of thousands of clones listed, roughly 90% are singletons. The chain is built from TRBV15 and TRBJ2-3; 7 positions agree with TRBD1. Sequenced material: peripheral blood. The sequence was obtained from a woman aged 30 to 39 with COVID-19, enrolled during active disease. CDR3 nucleotide sequence: TGTGCCACCAGCAAAGGGGGCGGAGGCACAGATACGCAGTATTTT. Encoded protein: CATSKGGGGTDTQYF.